This T cell receptor beta chain was sequenced for a study of human T cells and chemical hapten exposure. The V gene's germline CDR1 is SGHVS and CDR2 FNYEAQ. The CDR3 runs to 13 residues. V dropped 10 bases and J dropped 7 bases, with 20 bases sitting between them. Each CDR3 protein gets one entry after TCRdb re-called the RACE reads with MiXCR. The sample includes some 49,000 distinct CDR3 sequences, about 9% of them seen just once. Time point noted: patch test 1, 2 weeks after DPC sensitization. The sample's treatment: therapeutic diphenylcyclopropenone sensitization with weekly scalp DPC. The source is a woman aged 45-60 years with alopecia areata. Some clones in this sample may be carry-over from other donors' samples. V and J are TRBV7-6 and TRBJ2-7; possibly TRBD1 or TRBD2 for D (5 bases each). The sequencing used whole blood, collected in connection with sensitization to the hapten diphenylcyclopropenone (DPC). CDR3 protein: CAIQKDTGLEQYF. The CDR3 DNA reads TGTGCCATCCAAAAGGACACGGGGCTGGAGCAGTACTTC.